This T cell receptor (beta chain) was recorded in a study of CD8+ T cells in alopecia areata. Whole-study results and caveats: Greater clonality was observed in lesional scalp samples, especially alopecia totalis/universalis, versus normal scalp. Among the cells sequenced in scalp samples are also the resident alphabeta T cells of normal skin.

Sorted populations comprised CD4+ and CD8+ T cells obtained from PBMCs. Details on this clone: Its cognate antigen is unknown.

Extracted RNA was reverse transcribed, and the resulting cDNA served as sequencing template. Profiled with immunoSEQ multiplex PCR; TCRdb holds only in-frame clones, not every one. The table includes 110,000 to 150,000 clones, roughly 61% detected once. The sample was CD4+ T cells sorted from blood, taken at week 0. This TCR was sampled from a human donor with alopecia areata.

The CDR3 is CAILEDTEAFF. In DNA form, the CDR3 reads TGTGCCATCTTGGAGGATACTGAAGCTTTCTTT. This chain connects TRBV10-3 to TRBJ1-1; D ambiguous. The CDR3 runs 11 residues. V was trimmed by 8 bases and J by 5 bases, leaving 9 bases between them. Germline-derived CDR1 and CDR2 are ENHRY and SYGVKD.